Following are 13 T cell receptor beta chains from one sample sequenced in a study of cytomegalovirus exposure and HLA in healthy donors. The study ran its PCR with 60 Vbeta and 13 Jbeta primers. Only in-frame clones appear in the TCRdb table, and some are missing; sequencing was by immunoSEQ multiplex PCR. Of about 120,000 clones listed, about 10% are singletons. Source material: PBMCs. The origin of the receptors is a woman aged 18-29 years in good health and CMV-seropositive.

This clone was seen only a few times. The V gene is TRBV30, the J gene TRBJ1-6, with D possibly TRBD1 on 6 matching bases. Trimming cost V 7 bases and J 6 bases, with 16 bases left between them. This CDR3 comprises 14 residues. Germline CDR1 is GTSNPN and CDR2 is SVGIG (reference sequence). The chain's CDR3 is CASETQGPNSPLHF. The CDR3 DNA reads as TGTGCCTCTGAAACTCAGGGGCCTAATTCACCCCTCCACTTT.

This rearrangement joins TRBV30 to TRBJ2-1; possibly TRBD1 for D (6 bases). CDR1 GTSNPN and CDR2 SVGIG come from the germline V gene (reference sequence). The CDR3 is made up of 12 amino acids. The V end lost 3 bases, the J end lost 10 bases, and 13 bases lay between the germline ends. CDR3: CAWSQTGQEQFF. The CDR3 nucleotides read TGTGCCTGGAGCCAGACAGGACAAGAGCAGTTCTTC.

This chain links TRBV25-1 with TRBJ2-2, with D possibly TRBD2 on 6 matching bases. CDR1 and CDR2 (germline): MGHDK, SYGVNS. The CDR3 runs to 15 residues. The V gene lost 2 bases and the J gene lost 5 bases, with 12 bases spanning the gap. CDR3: CASSELGSDTGELFF. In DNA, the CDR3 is TGTGCCAGCAGTGAACTCGGGAGTGATACCGGGGAGCTGTTTTTT.

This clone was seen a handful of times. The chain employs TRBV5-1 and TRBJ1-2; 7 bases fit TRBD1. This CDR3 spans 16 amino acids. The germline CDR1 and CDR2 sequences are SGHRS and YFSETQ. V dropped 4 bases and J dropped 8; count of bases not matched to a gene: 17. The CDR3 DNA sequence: TGCGCCAGCAGCCAAGACACAGGGGCGCCTTCACAGGGCTACACCTTC. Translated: CASSQDTGAPSQGYTF.

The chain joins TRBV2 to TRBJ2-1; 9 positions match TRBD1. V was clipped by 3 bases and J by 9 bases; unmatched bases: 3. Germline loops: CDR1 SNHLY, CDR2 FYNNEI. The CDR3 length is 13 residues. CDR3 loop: CASSDTGGGEQFF. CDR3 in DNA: TGTGCCAGCAGTGATACAGGGGGCGGTGAGCAGTTCTTC.

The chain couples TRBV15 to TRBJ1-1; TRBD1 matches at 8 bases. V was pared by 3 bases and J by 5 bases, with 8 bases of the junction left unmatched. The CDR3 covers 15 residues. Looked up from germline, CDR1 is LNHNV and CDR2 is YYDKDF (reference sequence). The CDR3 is CATSSPGGAPTEAFF. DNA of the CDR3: TGTGCCACCAGCAGCCCAGGGGGCGCGCCTACTGAAGCTTTCTTT. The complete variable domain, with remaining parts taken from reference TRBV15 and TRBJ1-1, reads DAMVIQNPRYQVTQFGKPVTLSCSQTLNHNVMYWYQQKSSQAPKLLFHYYDKDFNNEADTPDNFQSRRPNTSFCFLDIRSPGLGDTAMYLCATSSPGGAPTEAFFGQGTRLTVV.

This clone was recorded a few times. CDR3 sequence (DNA): TGTGCCATCAGTTCCACTAGCGGACATACGAACACCGGGGAGCTGTTTTTT. Translation gives CAISSTSGHTNTGELFF. The chain combines TRBV10-3 with TRBJ2-2, with 8 bases lining up with TRBD2. The CDR3 extends over 17 amino acids. Per germline, CDR1 ENHRY and CDR2 SYGVKD. J lost 0 bases, V lost 5 bases, and 8 bases had no gene match.

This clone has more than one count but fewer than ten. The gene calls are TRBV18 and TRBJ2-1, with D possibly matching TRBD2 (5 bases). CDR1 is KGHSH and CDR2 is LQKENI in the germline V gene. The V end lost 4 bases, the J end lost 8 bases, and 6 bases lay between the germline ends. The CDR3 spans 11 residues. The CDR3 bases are TGTGCCAGCTCACTCGGGGATGAGCAGTTCTTC. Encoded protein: CASSLGDEQFF.

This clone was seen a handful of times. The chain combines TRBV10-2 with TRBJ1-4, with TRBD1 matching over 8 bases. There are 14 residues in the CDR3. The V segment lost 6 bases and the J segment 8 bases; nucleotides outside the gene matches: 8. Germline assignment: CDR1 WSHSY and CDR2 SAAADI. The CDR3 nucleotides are TGCGCCAGCAGAGAGACAGGGGTTGAAGAAAAACTGTTTTTT. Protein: CASRETGVEEKLFF.

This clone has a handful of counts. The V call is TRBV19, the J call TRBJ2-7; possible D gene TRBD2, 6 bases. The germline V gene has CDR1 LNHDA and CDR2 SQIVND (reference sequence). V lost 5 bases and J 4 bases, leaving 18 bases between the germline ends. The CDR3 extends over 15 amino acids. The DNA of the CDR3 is TGTGCCAGTAGTTTCCGGGACTCGCCCGTTTACGAGCAGTACTTC. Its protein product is CASSFRDSPVYEQYF.

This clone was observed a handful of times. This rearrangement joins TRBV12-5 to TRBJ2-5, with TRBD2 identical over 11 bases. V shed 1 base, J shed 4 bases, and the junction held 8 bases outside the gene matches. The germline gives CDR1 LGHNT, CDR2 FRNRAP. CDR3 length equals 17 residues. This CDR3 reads CASGLGGLAGGIETQYF. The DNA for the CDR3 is TGTGCTAGTGGTTTGGGGGGTCTAGCGGGAGGAATAGAGACCCAGTACTTC.

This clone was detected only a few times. For the CDR3, the DNA is TGTGCCAGCCAGGGAGAAAAACTGTTTTTT. Protein product: CASQGEKLFF. V gene TRBV2 combines with J gene TRBJ1-4; a possible D gene is TRBD1 (5 bases). V lost 8 bases and J lost 8, with 6 bases in between. In germline, CDR1 is SNHLY, CDR2 FYNNEI. The CDR3 covers 10 residues.

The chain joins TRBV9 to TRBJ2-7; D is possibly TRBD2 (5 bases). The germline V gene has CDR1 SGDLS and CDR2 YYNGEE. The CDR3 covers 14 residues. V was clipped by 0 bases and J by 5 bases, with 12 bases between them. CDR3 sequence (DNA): TGTGCCAGCAGCGTAGGCACTAGTTCCCACGAGCAGTACTTC. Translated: CASSVGTSSHEQYF.